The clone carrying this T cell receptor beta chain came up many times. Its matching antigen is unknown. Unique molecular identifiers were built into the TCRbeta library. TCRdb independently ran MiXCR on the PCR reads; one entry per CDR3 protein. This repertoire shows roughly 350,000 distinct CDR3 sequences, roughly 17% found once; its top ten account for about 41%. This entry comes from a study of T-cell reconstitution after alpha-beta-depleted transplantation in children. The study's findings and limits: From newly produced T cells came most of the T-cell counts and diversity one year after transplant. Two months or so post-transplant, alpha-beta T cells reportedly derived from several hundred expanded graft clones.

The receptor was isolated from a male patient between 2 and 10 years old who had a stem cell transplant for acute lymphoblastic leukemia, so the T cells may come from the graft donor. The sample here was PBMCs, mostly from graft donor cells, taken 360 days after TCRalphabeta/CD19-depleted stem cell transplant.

CDR3 nucleotides: TGTGCCAGCAGTTACTCGAGGAGACAGCCGAACACTGAAGCTTTCTTT. Translation: CASSYSRRQPNTEAFF. The V gene is TRBV6-5, the J gene TRBJ1-1, with D possibly TRBD1 on 5 matching bases. V lost 0 bases and J lost 1, with 12 bases in between. From germline, CDR1 is MNHEY and CDR2 SVGAGI. The CDR3 length is 16 residues.